These 18 T cell receptor beta chains came from one sample sequenced in a study of OX40 agonist ivuxolimab in advanced cancers. Receptor libraries were prepared by the immunoSEQ multiplex PCR assay. This immuneACCESS table, as held by TCRdb, lists in-frame sequences with V and J called but not all clones. Of the missing ones, under half trace to an unresolved V gene in checked studies; the others have no known cause. Here the sample has more than 80,000 clones; around nine tenths occur a single time. Around 0.78% of the sample rests with the top ten. Sample: CD4+ or CD8+ T cells sorted from blood, taken in a trial of the OX40 agonist ivuxolimab. These receptors all come from an adult with an advanced solid tumor such as melanoma, head and neck, liver or kidney cancer.

The V call is TRBV1, the J call TRBJ2-5; no check of the table's D call, TRBD2, against the DNA was made. TRBV1 corresponds to a pseudogene. There are 18 residues in the CDR3. The CDR3 here is CTSSKGTFSGATQETQYF. The CDR3 nucleotides are TGCACCAGCAGCAAAGGCACTTTTAGCGGGGCGACGCAAGAGACCCAGTACTTC.

This chain connects TRBV30 to TRBJ1-3, with D tentatively TRBD1 (5 bases). The CDR3 runs to 14 residues. Trimming pared 6 bases from V and 0 bases from J, leaving 12 bases between. Germline CDR1 GTSNPN, CDR2 SVGIG (reference sequence). For the CDR3, the DNA is TGTGCCTGCTTTCTTAGGGGCTCTGGAAACACCATATATTTT. It yields the protein CACFLRGSGNTIYF.

The chain joins TRBV18 to TRBJ1-2; D is uncertain. The germline gives CDR1 KGHSH, CDR2 LQKENI. CDR3 length: 15 residues. V lost 2 bases, J lost 8 bases, and 18 bases lay in between. This CDR3 is CASSPGRGEFRGYTF. The CDR3 nucleotides are TGTGCCAGCTCACCAGGGCGGGGAGAGTTTCGGGGCTACACCTTC.

CDR3 bases: TGTGCCAGCAGTTACATCGGGGGCGCAGATACGCAGTATTTT. It codes for CASSYIGGADTQYF. This sequence joins TRBV6-5 and TRBJ2-3; D may correspond to TRBD1 or TRBD2 (6 bases each). Trimming took off 2 bases at V and 4 bases at J, with 10 bases between the two ends. The CDR3 spans 14 residues. Germline loops: CDR1 MNHEY, CDR2 SVGAGI.

This chain connects TRBV18 to TRBJ1-1; a possible D gene is TRBD1 (6 bases). Germline loops: CDR1 KGHSH, CDR2 LQKENI. The CDR3 runs to 13 residues. V was trimmed by 6 bases and J by 2 bases, leaving 10 bases between them. The CDR3 sequence is CASSRTVNTEAFF. The CDR3 coding sequence is TGTGCCAGCTCCCGGACAGTTAACACTGAAGCTTTCTTT.

V is TRBV28 and J is TRBJ2-4; 7 bases are a match to TRBD2. Looked up from germline, CDR1 is MDHEN and CDR2 is SYDVKM. V was clipped by 6 bases and J by 10 bases; unmatched bases: 9. The CDR3 consists of 13 residues. CDR3 bases: TGTGCCAGCAGGGTTGGATCCGGGGGGATTCAGTACTTC. Protein product: CASRVGSGGIQYF.

This clone was recorded once. This CDR3 is CASSLLGSTDTQYF. As DNA, the CDR3 is TGTGCCAGCAGCCTCCTAGGTAGCACAGATACGCAGTATTTT. The chain is built from TRBV2 and TRBJ2-3; D gene unclear. Trimming took 6 bases from V and 0 from J, leaving 10 bases between them. The CDR3 is 14 amino acids. CDR1 is SNHLY, CDR2 FYNNEI, per germline.

The V and J genes are TRBV28 and TRBJ1-3; the match to TRBD1 covers 9 bases. V shed 6 bases, J shed 5 bases, and the junction held 5 bases outside the gene matches. CDR1 is MDHEN and CDR2 is SYDVKM in the germline V gene. This CDR3 comprises 14 residues. The CDR3 DNA is TGTGCCAGCAGGGGACAGGGTAGACGAAACACCATATATTTT. It translates to CASRGQGRRNTIYF.

This chain connects TRBV29-1 to TRBJ2-7; 8 bases match TRBD1. The junction had 14 bases not matched to a gene; V was cut back by 7 bases and J by 6 bases. The CDR3 is made up of 14 amino acids. CDR1 and CDR2 from the germline V gene are SQVTM and ANQGSEA. CDR3 in amino acids: CSAPARTGLSEQYF. The CDR3 DNA reads as TGCAGCGCCCCGGCTCGGACAGGGTTGAGCGAGCAGTACTTC.

The gene calls are TRBV6-1 and TRBJ2-7, with 10 bases identical to TRBD2. J gave up 0 bases and V 6 bases, and 2 bases lay outside the gene matches. Germline CDR1 reads MNHNS; CDR2 reads SASEGT. CDR3 size: 14 residues. CDR3 nucleotide sequence: TGTGCCAGCAGCCTAGCGGGGGCCTCCTACGAGCAGTACTTC. Protein sequence: CASSLAGASYEQYF.

The gene calls are TRBV7-3 and TRBJ1-1, with unresolved D. V was clipped by 5 bases and J by 7 bases, with 14 bases between them. Germline V gene lookup returns CDR1 SGHTA and CDR2 FQGTGA. The CDR3 has 13 amino acids. The CDR3 is CASSADGISEAFF. The DNA of the CDR3 is TGTGCCAGCAGCGCTGACGGAATCAGTGAAGCTTTCTTT.

This rearrangement joins TRBV14 to TRBJ1-2, with D possibly TRBD1 on 5 matching bases. Per germline, CDR1 SGHDN and CDR2 FVKESK. The length of the CDR3 is 14 residues. Trimming pared 1 base from V and 8 bases from J, leaving 14 bases between. The CDR3 sequence is CASSQAGAGRGYTF. Here the CDR3 DNA reads TGTGCCAGCAGCCAAGCCGGGGCAGGTCGAGGCTACACCTTC.

The chain couples TRBV9 to TRBJ1-6; 8 bases are shared with TRBD1. Per germline, CDR1 SGDLS and CDR2 YYNGEE. With V trimmed by 5 bases and J by 6 bases, 7 bases remained unmatched. CDR3 size: 15 residues. The CDR3 protein is CASRRLDRGNSPLHF. Written as DNA, the CDR3 is TGTGCCAGCAGACGACTAGACAGGGGTAATTCACCCCTCCACTTT.

The CDR3 loop is CASSLSMGGGQETQYF. In nucleotides, the CDR3 is TGTGCCAGCAGTTTATCGATGGGGGGCGGCCAAGAGACCCAGTACTTC. The chain is built from TRBV28 and TRBJ2-5; possibly TRBD1 or TRBD2 for D (6 bases each). Germline loops: CDR1 MDHEN, CDR2 SYDVKM. V dropped 1 base and J dropped 1 base, with 13 bases sitting between them. The CDR3 covers 16 residues.

This chain joins TRBV19 and TRBJ1-2; perhaps TRBD1 as D (5 bases). Germline V lookup: CDR1 LNHDA, CDR2 SQIVND (reference sequence). The CDR3 covers 12 residues. Trimming shortened V by 3 bases and J by 8 bases, and 10 bases separated the two germline ends. Written as DNA, the CDR3 is TGTGCCAGTAGTATTCCTAGGGGAGGCTACACCTTC. This encodes CASSIPRGGYTF.

The genes are TRBV2 and TRBJ2-2; 13 bases agree with TRBD2. CDR1 is SNHLY and CDR2 is FYNNEI in the germline V gene. After removal of 5 bases from V and 0 bases from J, the junction contained 3 bases not matched to a gene. The CDR3 loop spans 17 amino acids. The CDR3 DNA is TGTGCCAGCAGTTTGACTAGCGGGAGGACGAACACCGGGGAGCTGTTTTTT. Translating it yields CASSLTSGRTNTGELFF.

The CDR3 nucleotides are TGTGCCAGCAGCTTAGACAGGGGTCTACACGAGCAGTACTTC. It yields the protein CASSLDRGLHEQYF. The V and J genes are TRBV6-1 and TRBJ2-7; 8 bases are a match to TRBD1. V gave up 6 bases and J gave up 5 bases; unmatched junction bases: 9. Germline CDR1 MNHNS, CDR2 SASEGT. This CDR3 spans 14 amino acids.

The genes are TRBV2 and TRBJ2-7, with D tentatively TRBD2 (6 bases). Germline CDR1 reads SNHLY; CDR2 reads FYNNEI. This CDR3 spans 14 amino acids. The ends were cut back, 10 bases at V and 4 bases at J, with 20 bases in the middle. Here the CDR3 reads CATRAGTPTYEQYF. Written as DNA, the CDR3 is TGTGCCACACGAGCCGGGACTCCCACTTACGAGCAGTACTTC.